What follows are 30 T cell receptor beta chains derived from one specimen sequenced in a study of shared clonotypes between healthy human individuals. Data came from immunoSEQ multiplex PCR; TCRdb stores just in-frame clones and leaves some out. The data contain roughly 1,000,000 clones, around 78% of them singletons. The specimen was memory CD4+ T cells from PBMCs. Noted subset: CD45RA-negative fraction. Receptors were obtained from a man aged 18 to 35 in good health. Some clones in this sample may be carry-over from other donors' samples.

The chain uses TRBV28 and TRBJ2-2, with no clear D. Trimming left V 3 bases short and J 6 bases short, with 8 bases between. The V gene's germline CDR1 is MDHEN and CDR2 SYDVKM. This CDR3 region has 13 residues. The CDR3 sequence is CASSFTESGELFF. DNA for the CDR3: TGTGCCAGCAGTTTCACAGAGTCCGGGGAGCTGTTTTTT.

The rearrangement links TRBV6-1 to TRBJ1-5; D possibly corresponds to TRBD1 (6 bases). CDR1 MNHNS and CDR2 SASEGT come from the germline V gene. V gave up 9 bases and J gave up 2 bases, with 14 bases separating them. This CDR3 is 14 amino acids long. CDR3 region: CASYRGAGNQPQHF. CDR3 sequence (DNA): TGTGCCAGTTACCGGGGGGCCGGCAATCAGCCCCAGCATTTT.

The chain recombines TRBV10-3 with TRBJ2-3, with 13 bases matching TRBD2. CDR1 is ENHRY, CDR2 SYGVKD, per germline. V lost 8 bases, J lost 5 bases, and 4 bases stayed unmatched. There are 14 residues in the CDR3. CDR3 sequence reads: CAIRTSGSGDTQYF. DNA for the CDR3: TGTGCCATCCGGACTAGCGGGAGTGGAGATACGCAGTATTTT.

The chain employs TRBV7-3 and TRBJ2-1, with a tentative D call TRBD2 (6 bases). This CDR3 comprises 15 residues. CDR1 and CDR2 (germline): SGHTA, FQGTGA. The ends were cut back, 1 base at V and 1 base at J, with 8 bases in the middle. Here the CDR3 reads CASSLSRESYNEQFF. CDR3 sequence (DNA): TGTGCCAGCAGCTTAAGTCGGGAGTCCTACAATGAGCAGTTCTTC.

The chain recombines TRBV7-2 with TRBJ2-1; D unclear. The V gene lost 5 bases and the J gene lost 9 bases, with 17 bases spanning the gap. The germline CDR1 and CDR2 sequences are SGHTA and FQGNSA. The CDR3 spans 14 residues. CDR3 region: CASSPLPNLREQFF. The CDR3 DNA is TGTGCCAGCAGCCCGTTGCCCAATCTCCGTGAGCAGTTCTTC.

The genes are TRBV13 and TRBJ1-4; TRBD1 matches at 9 bases. With V trimmed by 4 bases and J by 8 bases, 8 bases remained unmatched. The CDR3 has 15 residues. Germline values: CDR1 PRHDT, CDR2 FYEKMQ (reference sequence). The CDR3 reads CASSSRQGVREKLFF. CDR3 bases: TGTGCCAGCAGCTCCAGACAGGGGGTACGCGAAAAACTGTTTTTT.

To note about this clone: Additional DNA sequences in this sample encode the identical CDR3. This sequence joins TRBV6-1 and TRBJ2-7; 8 nucleotides align to TRBD1. There are 12 residues in the CDR3. Trimming removed 6 bases from V and 4 bases from J; junction bases left unmatched: 2. Germline-derived CDR1 and CDR2 are MNHNS and SASEGT. CDR3 DNA sequence: TGTGCCAGCAGAGACAGGGGTTACGAGCAGTACTTC. Its protein is CASRDRGYEQYF.

Turning to this clone: Other nucleotide sequences in the sample specify the same CDR3. The rearrangement links TRBV7-2 to TRBJ2-7; 9 bases are a match to TRBD2. This CDR3 comprises 16 residues. Germline V CDR1 and CDR2: SGHTA, FQGNSA. The trim removed 1 base at V and 1 base at J, leaving 5 bases unmatched. CDR3 loop: CASSLGPAGGSYEQYF. CDR3 DNA sequence: TGTGCCAGCAGCTTAGGGCCAGCGGGAGGTTCCTACGAGCAGTACTTC. The full variable domain, completed using reference TRBV7-2 and TRBJ2-7, is GAGVSQSPSNKVTEKGKDVELRCDPISGHTALYWYRQSLGQGLEFLIYFQGNSAPDKSGLPSDRFSAERTGGSVSTLTIQRTQQEDSAVYLCASSLGPAGGSYEQYFGPGTRLTVT.

This clone was seen only a few times. The CDR3 is CASSYKGLADQETQYF. The CDR3 nucleotides are TGTGCCAGCAGTTACAAGGGACTAGCGGACCAAGAGACCCAGTACTTC. The rearrangement links TRBV6-6 to TRBJ2-5; the match to TRBD2 covers 11 bases. Germline-derived CDR1 and CDR2 are MNHNY and SVGAGI (reference sequence). The V segment lost 2 bases and the J segment 0 bases; nucleotides outside the gene matches: 2. The CDR3 length is 16 residues.

The chain is built from TRBV7-3 and TRBJ2-1, with D possibly matching TRBD2 (6 bases). Germline CDR1 reads SGHTA; CDR2 reads FQGTGA. This CDR3 has 16 residues. The ends were cut back, 10 bases at V and 8 bases at J, with 27 bases in the middle. The CDR3 DNA reads TGTGCCACCAGACCGGGCGGGGAGAGAATCGGGGATGAGCAGTTCTTC. This gives the protein CATRPGGERIGDEQFF.

This CDR3 is CASSRVLGLNIQYF. CDR3 DNA: TGTGCCAGCAGCAGGGTTTTGGGACTAAACATTCAGTACTTC. The chain combines TRBV7-9 with TRBJ2-4; D is possibly TRBD2 (6 bases). Trimming removed 5 bases at V and 6 bases at J, with 14 bases between. The CDR3 sequence is 14 residues long. The germline gives CDR1 SEHNR, CDR2 FQNEAQ (reference sequence).

The rearrangement joins TRBV7-3 to TRBJ2-3; tentatively, D is TRBD2 (6 bases). V was pared by 1 base and J by 3 bases, with 11 bases between. There are 15 residues in the CDR3. Germline values: CDR1 SGHTA, CDR2 FQGTGA. CDR3 amino acids: CASSLMPGVTDTQYF. The CDR3 nucleotides are TGTGCCAGCAGCTTAATGCCGGGGGTAACAGATACGCAGTATTTT.

The rearrangement links TRBV19 to TRBJ2-7; no firm D call. From germline, CDR1 is LNHDA and CDR2 SQIVND (reference sequence). V was shortened by 3 bases and J by 2 bases, with 14 bases between the two germline ends. CDR3 size: 15 residues. CDR3 bases: TGTGCCAGTAGTATTAGATTTTCAGAGACCTACGAGCAGTACTTC. Amino acid sequence: CASSIRFSETYEQYF. Filled out from reference TRBV19 and TRBJ2-7, the complete variable domain reads DGGITQSPKYLFRKEGQNVTLSCEQNLNHDAMYWYRQDPGQGLRLIYYSQIVNDFQKGDIAEGYSVSREKKESFPLTVTSAQKNPTAFYLCASSIRFSETYEQYFGPGTRLTVT.

The DNA for the CDR3 is TGTGCCAGCACCCAAATCGGCGGGGGTTATGGCTACACCTTC. It translates to CASTQIGGGYGYTF. V and J are TRBV28 and TRBJ1-2, with a possible D match to TRBD1 (5 bases). CDR3 length equals 14 residues. Trimming stripped 7 bases from V and 5 bases from J, with 17 bases between. CDR1 is MDHEN, CDR2 SYDVKM, per germline.

V usage is TRBV28 and J usage is TRBJ2-7; the D call may be TRBD1 or TRBD2 (5 bases each). The CDR3 runs 13 residues. V lost 5 bases and J 9 bases, leaving 17 bases between the germline ends. Germline CDR1 and CDR2: MDHEN and SYDVKM. Written as DNA, the CDR3 is TGTGCCAGCAGTAGAGGGACGGCGACTTGGCAGTACTTC. This encodes CASSRGTATWQYF.

A remark on this clone: This specimen includes other DNA sequences encoding the same CDR3. The gene calls are TRBV18 and TRBJ2-1; 11 nucleotides agree with TRBD2. The CDR3 extends over 16 amino acids. From germline, CDR1 is KGHSH and CDR2 LQKENI. With 3 bases clipped from V and 3 bases from J, the junction kept 4 bases outside the gene matches. The CDR3 bases are TGTGCCAGCTCACCTGGGACTAGCGGAAGCTACAATGAGCAGTTCTTC. Translation gives CASSPGTSGSYNEQFF.

In this sample, this clone turned up many times. This rearrangement joins TRBV6-1 to TRBJ1-5; D might be TRBD1 (6 bases). This CDR3 region has 15 residues. Germline assignment: CDR1 MNHNS and CDR2 SASEGT. V was trimmed by 2 bases and J by 3 bases, leaving 11 bases between them. The CDR3 DNA reads as TGTGCCAGCAGTGAATTTGGACAGTCCAATCAGCCCCAGCATTTT. This encodes CASSEFGQSNQPQHF.

This clone came up a few times. The chain combines TRBV7-2 with TRBJ2-5; TRBD1 matches 9 bases. The CDR3 totals 17 residues. The V segment lost 0 bases and the J segment 0 bases; nucleotides outside the gene matches: 5. Germline V CDR1 and CDR2: SGHTA, FQGNSA. This CDR3 is CASSLAGQGSYQETQYF. In nucleotides, the CDR3 is TGTGCCAGCAGCTTAGCGGGACAGGGATCGTACCAAGAGACCCAGTACTTC.

This chain links TRBV2 with TRBJ2-7; D not certain. CDR3 size: 12 residues. Per the germline V gene, CDR1 is SNHLY and CDR2 is FYNNEI. The V end lost 6 bases, the J end lost 4 bases, and 10 bases lay between the germline ends. The CDR3 DNA reads TGTGCCAGCAGCTACGCAACTTACGAGCAGTACTTC. This gives the protein CASSYATYEQYF. Using reference TRBV2 and TRBJ2-7 for the parts outside the CDR3, the full variable domain is EPEVTQTPSHQVTQMGQEVILRCVPISNHLYFYWYRQILGQKVEFLVSFYNNEISEKSEIFDDQFSVERPDGSNFTLKIRSTKLEDSAMYFCASSYATYEQYFGPGTRLTVT.

V usage is TRBV29-1 and J usage is TRBJ2-7, with 13 bases fitting TRBD2. The CDR3 extends over 14 amino acids. The ends lost 3 bases at V and 1 base at J; junction bases unmatched: 0. CDR1 and CDR2 (germline): SQVTM, ANQGSEA. The CDR3 sequence: CSVEGLAGSYEQYF. The CDR3 DNA is TGCAGCGTTGAGGGACTAGCGGGATCCTACGAGCAGTACTTC.

V gene TRBV7-2 combines with J gene TRBJ1-2; D remains unclear. Germline assignment: CDR1 SGHTA and CDR2 FQGNSA. V lost 1 base and J lost 8, with 14 bases in between. The CDR3 has 14 amino acids. CDR3 DNA: TGTGCCAGCAGCTTAGTTTTGTCCGGGAGAGGCTACACCTTC. Amino acid sequence: CASSLVLSGRGYTF.

The chain links TRBV21-1 to TRBJ1-4; the DNA was not used to check the table's D call, TRBD1. TRBV21-1 is annotated as a pseudogene. CDR3 length: 16 amino acids. The CDR3 is CASSKAPAGGFEKLFF. Written as DNA, the CDR3 is TGTGCCAGCAGCAAAGCGCCGGCAGGGGGCTTTGAAAAACTGTTTTTT.

This clone showed up just a few times. A far larger clone lies a single base away; this is likely a read error. This same CDR3 is encoded by further DNA sequences in the sample. The chain joins TRBV5-6 to TRBJ1-2; D is uncertain. With 4 bases removed from V and 2 bases from J, the gap between germline ends came to 6 bases. This CDR3 has 12 amino acids. In germline, CDR1 is SGHDT, CDR2 YYEEEE. The CDR3 nucleotides read TGTGCCAGCAGCCCCGGGAACTATGGCTACACCTTC. Amino acids: CASSPGNYGYTF.

The rearrangement uses TRBV7-2 and TRBJ2-3; D is possibly TRBD2 (6 bases). Deletions cut 0 bases from V and 4 bases from J, with 14 bases between. Germline V gives CDR1 SGHTA, CDR2 FQGNSA. The CDR3 consists of 16 residues. CDR3 in DNA: TGTGCCAGCAGCTTAGCTGCGGGACGCTCGGCAGATACGCAGTATTTT. This gives the protein CASSLAAGRSADTQYF.

J is TRBJ2-7 and V is TRBV4-2; D unresolved. The length of the CDR3 is 13 residues. V lost 2 bases to trimming and J lost 3 bases, with 8 bases between them. The germline V gene has CDR1 LGHNA and CDR2 YNFKEQ. In DNA, the CDR3 is TGTGCCAGCAGCCAAAGCCTGATCTACGAGCAGTACTTC. Amino acid sequence: CASSQSLIYEQYF.

The chain combines TRBV28 with TRBJ2-6; the D gene is possibly TRBD1 (6 bases). Germline V gives CDR1 MDHEN, CDR2 SYDVKM. This CDR3 has 16 residues. The ends were cut back, 5 bases at V and 0 bases at J, with 11 bases in the middle. In DNA, the CDR3 is TGTGCCAGCAGTCCACAGGGCTACTCTGGGGCCAACGTCCTGACTTTC. Amino acid sequence: CASSPQGYSGANVLTF.

At least ten counts were recorded for this clone. The rearrangement links TRBV11-3 to TRBJ2-7; D is possibly TRBD1 (5 bases). The CDR3 extends over 14 amino acids. V lost 2 bases, J lost 1 base, and 9 bases lay in between. The germline V gene encodes CDR1 SGHNT and CDR2 YENEEA. The CDR3 sequence: CASSLRSGSYEQYF. CDR3 coding DNA: TGTGCCAGCAGCTTAAGGTCAGGGTCCTACGAGCAGTACTTC.

The chain carries TRBV2 and TRBJ1-2; D unresolved. CDR3 length equals 15 residues. Trimming took 1 base from V and 4 from J, leaving 13 bases between them. Germline values: CDR1 SNHLY, CDR2 FYNNEI. The CDR3 coding sequence is TGTGCCAGCAGTGAAGACTGGGCTGAAACCTATGGCTACACCTTC. This gives the protein CASSEDWAETYGYTF.

A word on this clone: Other DNA variants within this sample encode the same CDR3. The CDR3 here is CASKSGTGDEKLFF. For the CDR3, the DNA is TGTGCCAGCAAATCCGGGACAGGGGACGAAAAACTGTTTTTT. J is TRBJ1-4 and V is TRBV2; 10 bases align to TRBD1. The trim removed 7 bases at V and 8 bases at J, leaving 7 bases unmatched. From germline, CDR1 is SNHLY and CDR2 FYNNEI. The CDR3 is 14 amino acids.

This clone was detected only once. The chain is built from TRBV4-1 and TRBJ2-3; D gene ambiguous. The V gene lost 6 bases and the J gene lost 2 bases, with 3 bases spanning the gap. The CDR3 consists of 11 residues. CDR1 MGHRA and CDR2 YSYEKL come from the germline V gene. The DNA of the CDR3 is TGCGCCAGCAGGCACACAGATACGCAGTATTTT. It is translated as CASRHTDTQYF.